The rows below give T cell receptor beta chains drawn from one sample of a study of graft-versus-host responses after intestinal transplantation. Libraries were prepared by immunoSEQ multiplex PCR; TCRdb keeps only in-frame clonotypes and omits some of them. The data show more than 55,000 clones, 70% to 90% seen once. The sequencing here drew on PBMCs, taken 26 days after transplant. The source of these receptors is a human patient who received an intestinal transplant, so some T cells may come from the graft donor. Each CDR3 is given with its conserved first and last residue. Fields, in order: CDR3 DNA, CDR3 protein, J gene, clone size, D gene, V gene. The D gene is left open where the match is weak. Not all rows give a size; the values are once, few, many and, for expanded clones, a class.

cdr3_nt: TGTGCCAGCAGCTACAGGGTGTACACTGAAGCTTTCTTT
cdr3_aa: CASSYRVYTEAFF
j_call: TRBJ1-1
clone_size: .
d_call: .
v_call: TRBV5-5

cdr3_nt: TGTGCCAGCAGCGTACAGGCGGGACAGAGCACAGATACGCAGTATTTT
cdr3_aa: CASSVQAGQSTDTQYF
j_call: TRBJ2-3
clone_size: .
d_call: .
v_call: TRBV9

cdr3_nt: TGTGCCAGCAGCTTAGAAGAGGGCTGGAATCAGCCCCAGCATTTT
cdr3_aa: CASSLEEGWNQPQHF
j_call: TRBJ1-5
clone_size: .
d_call: .
v_call: TRBV7-2

cdr3_nt: TGTGCCTGGAGTATCCGGACCAGGGTTAACACTGAAGCTTTCTTT
cdr3_aa: CAWSIRTRVNTEAFF
j_call: TRBJ1-1
clone_size: .
d_call: .
v_call: TRBV30

cdr3_nt: TGTGCCAGCAGTATAACACCCGAGGGGGCGAACTATGGCTACACCTTC
cdr3_aa: CASSITPEGANYGYTF
j_call: TRBJ1-2
clone_size: .
d_call: TRBD1
v_call: TRBV27

cdr3_nt: TGTGCCAGCAGTGATCCCGGGGTCTATGGCTACACCTTC
cdr3_aa: CASSDPGVYGYTF
j_call: TRBJ1-2
clone_size: .
d_call: .
v_call: TRBV25-1

cdr3_nt: TGCGCCAGCAGCGGGCGGACAGGGGCCTCTGGGGCCAACGTCCTGACTTTC
cdr3_aa: CASSGRTGASGANVLTF
j_call: TRBJ2-6
clone_size: once
d_call: TRBD1
v_call: TRBV5-1

cdr3_nt: TGTGCCAGCAGGCGACAGGGGAACTATGGCTACACCTTC
cdr3_aa: CASRRQGNYGYTF
j_call: TRBJ1-2
clone_size: .
d_call: TRBD1
v_call: TRBV28

cdr3_nt: TGCGCCAGCAGGTTAACTAGCGGGGGAATATACAATGAGCAGTTCTTC
cdr3_aa: CASRLTSGGIYNEQFF
j_call: TRBJ2-1
clone_size: .
d_call: TRBD2
v_call: TRBV5-1

cdr3_nt: TGTGCCAGCAGCCTTACAGGGACCACTGAAGCTTTCTTT
cdr3_aa: CASSLTGTTEAFF
j_call: TRBJ1-1
clone_size: once
d_call: .
v_call: TRBV4-2

cdr3_nt: TGCGCCAGCAGCCTGGGACTAGCGACAGACTACGAGCAGTACTTC
cdr3_aa: CASSLGLATDYEQYF
j_call: TRBJ2-7
clone_size: .
d_call: TRBD2
v_call: TRBV5-1

cdr3_nt: TGTGCCAGCAGCTTATTAGGGGGCGCGGTCACTGAAGCTTTCTTT
cdr3_aa: CASSLLGGAVTEAFF
j_call: TRBJ1-1
clone_size: .
d_call: TRBD1
v_call: TRBV7-2

cdr3_nt: TGTGCCAGCAGTACCCGGGACAGTGCGGGGTACGAGCAGTACTTC
cdr3_aa: CASSTRDSAGYEQYF
j_call: TRBJ2-7
clone_size: .
d_call: .
v_call: TRBV11-2

cdr3_nt: TGCGCCAGCAGCTACCCCGCCCGGTCCCTAGCGGGAGGGTGGGGTGAGCAGTTCTTC
cdr3_aa: CASSYPARSLAGGWGEQFF
j_call: TRBJ2-1
clone_size: .
d_call: TRBD2
v_call: TRBV5-1

cdr3_nt: TGCGCCAGCAGCCACTCTTTGGCGGGGGGCACAGATACGCAGTATTTT
cdr3_aa: CASSHSLAGGTDTQYF
j_call: TRBJ2-3
clone_size: few
d_call: TRBD2
v_call: TRBV4-1

cdr3_nt: TGTGCCAGCAGCGTAGAGGGGTGGAATGAGCAGTTCTTC
cdr3_aa: CASSVEGWNEQFF
j_call: TRBJ2-1
clone_size: .
d_call: .
v_call: TRBV9

cdr3_nt: TGCGCCAGCAGCCCGGGACTAGCGGGGGCAGAGACCCAGTACTTC
cdr3_aa: CASSPGLAGAETQYF
j_call: TRBJ2-5
clone_size: .
d_call: TRBD2
v_call: TRBV5-1

cdr3_nt: TGTGCCAGTAGTATAGTTGGGAGAGGACAGCATCAGCCCCAGCATTTT
cdr3_aa: CASSIVGRGQHQPQHF
j_call: TRBJ1-5
clone_size: .
d_call: .
v_call: TRBV19

cdr3_nt: TGTGCCAGCAGCTTTCCGGGCAGGGAGGACGAGCAGTACTTC
cdr3_aa: CASSFPGREDEQYF
j_call: TRBJ2-7
clone_size: once
d_call: .
v_call: TRBV7-9

cdr3_nt: TGTGCCACAACACTAGCGGGGGGGCTGGGAGATACGCAGTATTTT
cdr3_aa: CATTLAGGLGDTQYF
j_call: TRBJ2-3
clone_size: few
d_call: TRBD2
v_call: TRBV7-9

cdr3_nt: TGTGCCAGCAGGATAATGGGGCCCAGCTATGGCTACACCTTC
cdr3_aa: CASRIMGPSYGYTF
j_call: TRBJ1-2
clone_size: .
d_call: .
v_call: TRBV28

cdr3_nt: TGTGCCATCAGTGAGGCGGGGGATCCCTCCTACGAGCAGTACTTC
cdr3_aa: CAISEAGDPSYEQYF
j_call: TRBJ2-7
clone_size: .
d_call: TRBD2
v_call: TRBV10-3

cdr3_nt: TGTGCCAGCAGCTTCCATGTGGGGGGGACCACAGATACGCAGTATTTT
cdr3_aa: CASSFHVGGTTDTQYF
j_call: TRBJ2-3
clone_size: .
d_call: TRBD2
v_call: TRBV7-9

cdr3_nt: TGTGCCAGTAGTATTACAGCAAGTACGGAAGCTTTCTTT
cdr3_aa: CASSITASTEAFF
j_call: TRBJ1-1
clone_size: .
d_call: .
v_call: TRBV19

cdr3_nt: TGTGCCTTGGCGTACGGAGGCCGTGAAGGCGGCACTGAAGCTTTCTTT
cdr3_aa: CALAYGGREGGTEAFF
j_call: TRBJ1-1
clone_size: .
d_call: .
v_call: TRBV30

cdr3_nt: TGTGCCAGCAGCTTGAGCCCGAACGCTGAAGCTTTCTTT
cdr3_aa: CASSLSPNAEAFF
j_call: TRBJ1-1
clone_size: .
d_call: .
v_call: TRBV5-6

cdr3_nt: TGCGCCAGCAGCCAAGAGTTTGGCAGGCCTAATTCACCCCTCCACTTT
cdr3_aa: CASSQEFGRPNSPLHF
j_call: TRBJ1-6
clone_size: .
d_call: .
v_call: TRBV4-1

cdr3_nt: TGTGCCTGGAGCCCGAGGGTGGGCTATGGCTACACCTTC
cdr3_aa: CAWSPRVGYGYTF
j_call: TRBJ1-2
clone_size: .
d_call: .
v_call: TRBV30